Below, 13 T cell receptor beta chains from the same sample are listed, as sequenced in a study of blood T cell repertoires in COVID-19. Assay: immunoSEQ multiplex PCR; the TCRdb copy retains only in-frame clones and omits some. The sample includes approximately 280,000 clones, approximately 88% of them seen just once. Sequences were obtained from peripheral blood. The receptors were gathered from a man younger than 35 with active or convalescent COVID-19.

The V call is TRBV9, the J call TRBJ2-3; TRBD1 might be the D (6 bases). V was clipped by 2 bases and J by 6 bases, with 19 bases between them. The germline V gene has CDR1 SGDLS and CDR2 YYNGEE. The CDR3 spans 16 residues. CDR3 DNA sequence: TGTGCCAGCAGCGTCAGGGGTGTTGGGGGCGCGGATACGCAGTATTTT. Amino acid sequence: CASSVRGVGGADTQYF.

This clone was recorded only once. The chain couples TRBV6-5 to TRBJ1-5; perhaps TRBD1 as D (6 bases). The CDR3 sequence is 14 residues long. CDR1 is MNHEY and CDR2 is SVGAGI in the germline V gene. Trimming pared 6 bases from V and 0 bases from J, leaving 9 bases between. The CDR3 DNA is TGTGCCAGCAGCAACAGGGATAGCAATCAGCCCCAGCATTTT. Protein sequence: CASSNRDSNQPQHF.

J is TRBJ2-3 and V is TRBV2, with 9 nucleotides matching TRBD2. V lost 7 bases to trimming and J lost 8 bases; unmatched junction nucleotides: 10. This CDR3 comprises 14 residues. In germline, CDR1 is SNHLY, CDR2 FYNNEI. The CDR3 region has the DNA TGTGCCAGCAATACCGGGACTAGCTCGTTTACGCAGTATTTT. Translated, it gives CASNTGTSSFTQYF.

This clone counts as medium-sized. The chain joins TRBV2 to TRBJ2-7; TRBD1 aligns across 10 bases. The V gene end was trimmed by 4 bases and the J gene end by 3 bases; junction bases not matched to a gene: 3. Germline loops: CDR1 SNHLY, CDR2 FYNNEI. The CDR3 spans 14 residues. The CDR3 coding sequence is TGTGCCAGCAGTGCTCGGACAGGGGGCTACGAGCAGTACTTC. Protein sequence: CASSARTGGYEQYF. The variable domain in full, completed from reference TRBV2 and TRBJ2-7, reads EPEVTQTPSHQVTQMGQEVILRCVPISNHLYFYWYRQILGQKVEFLVSFYNNEISEKSEIFDDQFSVERPDGSNFTLKIRSTKLEDSAMYFCASSARTGGYEQYFGPGTRLTVT.

This chain joins TRBV9 and TRBJ2-1, with D possibly being TRBD1 (6 bases). The CDR3 loop spans 14 amino acids. Germline V lookup: CDR1 SGDLS, CDR2 YYNGEE. The V and J ends lost 3 bases and 0 bases respectively, with 7 bases between them. DNA for the CDR3: TGTGCCAGCAGCGAAGGGGGCTCCTACAATGAGCAGTTCTTC. Its translation: CASSEGGSYNEQFF.

The chain couples TRBV7-9 to TRBJ1-1; TRBD1 might be the D (5 bases). V was pared by 10 bases and J by 5 bases, with 11 bases between. Germline V gene sequence: CDR1 SEHNR, CDR2 FQNEAQ (reference sequence). The CDR3 is 11 amino acids. In DNA form, the CDR3 reads TGTGCCACCTCCCGGGGGACTGAAGCTTTCTTT. Its translation: CATSRGTEAFF.

V usage is TRBV11-2 and J usage is TRBJ2-1; TRBD1 matches 8 bases. Trimming cost V 5 bases and J 3 bases; bases outside gene matches: 9. Germline CDR1 SGHAT, CDR2 FQNNGV. The CDR3 is made up of 16 amino acids. CDR3 in DNA: TGTGCCAGCAGCCCCCCAACGGACAGGGTCTACAATGAGCAGTTCTTC. Protein sequence: CASSPPTDRVYNEQFF.

The table lists this clone with a count of one. J is TRBJ2-7 and V is TRBV29-1; D unresolved. The length of the CDR3 is 13 residues. V lost 2 bases to trimming and J lost 4 bases, with 12 bases between them. Germline CDR1 is SQVTM and CDR2 is ANQGSEA. The CDR3 spells CSVEKGFGYEQYF. The CDR3 DNA reads as TGCAGCGTTGAAAAAGGTTTCGGGTACGAGCAGTACTTC.

The chain recombines TRBV2 with TRBJ2-7, with unresolved D. The V end lost 3 bases, the J end lost 3 bases, and 6 bases lay between the germline ends. Germline assignment: CDR1 SNHLY and CDR2 FYNNEI. The CDR3 covers 12 residues. Here the CDR3 DNA reads TGTGCCAGCAGTGACCGGTACTACGAGCAGTACTTC. Amino acids: CASSDRYYEQYF.

The J gene is TRBJ1-1, the V gene TRBV11-3; D unclear. V was cut by 5 bases and J by 0 bases, with 7 bases left in between. The germline V gene encodes CDR1 SGHNT and CDR2 YENEEA. This CDR3 is 13 amino acids long. The CDR3 DNA reads TGTGCCAGCAGCAATAGCTTGAACACTGAAGCTTTCTTT. Protein sequence: CASSNSLNTEAFF.

This sequence joins TRBV19 and TRBJ2-7; 11 nucleotides match TRBD1. Germline trimming cut 3 bases from V and 5 bases from J; bases unmatched to any gene: 3. There are 14 residues in the CDR3. Germline V lookup: CDR1 LNHDA, CDR2 SQIVND (reference sequence). The CDR3: CASSIRDRGDEQYF. DNA of the CDR3: TGTGCCAGTAGTATTAGGGACAGGGGGGACGAGCAGTACTTC.

The V gene is TRBV2, the J gene TRBJ2-5; 7 bases match TRBD1. This CDR3 contains 18 residues. V gave up 6 bases and J gave up 5 bases; unmatched junction bases: 21. Germline loops: CDR1 SNHLY, CDR2 FYNNEI. The CDR3 nucleotides are TGTGCCAGCAGCCAAAAGCTATCGGGACAGCCTAAGCGGGAGACCCAGTACTTC. Translated, it gives CASSQKLSGQPKRETQYF.

The gene calls are TRBV11-2 and TRBJ2-4; possible D gene TRBD2, 6 bases. V lost 5 bases and J 1 base, leaving 18 bases between the germline ends. The CDR3 is made up of 17 amino acids. The V gene's germline CDR1 is SGHAT and CDR2 FQNNGV. The CDR3 is CASSELGLRSAKNIQYF. The CDR3 coding sequence is TGTGCCAGCAGCGAACTGGGACTGCGGTCGGCCAAAAACATTCAGTACTTC.